One and the same sample provided the 17 T cell receptor beta chains below, sequenced in a study of T cell repertoires in cytomegalovirus infection. TCRdb used MiXCR to reprocess the reads, holding one entry per CDR3 protein. This sample has about 890,000 distinct CDR3 sequences, with around 30% found just once. These receptors' targets are unknown. The sample consisted of cultured CD8+ T cells from PBMCs, taken from culture after CMV antigen stimulation. The receptors stem from a human donor in good health (CMV status not recorded). Some clones in this sample may be carry-over from other donors' samples.

This clonotype was counted at least ten times. V and J are TRBV7-8 and TRBJ2-1, with 9 bases lining up with TRBD2. The J segment lost 7 bases and the V segment lost 2 bases, leaving 6 bases of the junction unmatched. The CDR3 has 15 residues. Germline CDR1 and CDR2: SGHVS and FQNEAQ. As DNA, the CDR3 is TGTGCCAGCAGCTTATTGGGCGGGGGGGGAAATGAGCAGTTCTTC. Its protein product is CASSLLGGGGNEQFF.

A note on this clonotype: One end of the junction varies from germline; a read error may be responsible. The rearrangement uses TRBV6-1 and TRBJ2-3; the D gene could be TRBD1 or TRBD2 (5 bases each). In germline, CDR1 is MNHNS, CDR2 SASEGT. The CDR3 loop spans 15 amino acids. DNA for the CDR3: TGTGTCAGCAGTGAGGAGCGAGGGGGCACAGATACGCAGTATTTT. Encoded protein: CVSSEERGGTDTQYF.

This clonotype turned up a few times. The chain carries TRBV11-3 and TRBJ2-5; 10 positions match TRBD2. After removal of 5 bases from V and 5 bases from J, the junction contained 5 bases not matched to a gene. Germline assignment: CDR1 SGHNT and CDR2 YENEEA. The CDR3 spans 14 residues. The CDR3 spells CASSPSSGGETQYF. In DNA form, the CDR3 reads TGTGCCAGCAGCCCGTCTAGCGGGGGCGAGACCCAGTACTTC.

The chain has TRBV19 and TRBJ2-1, with 10 bases fitting TRBD2. The germline gives CDR1 LNHDA, CDR2 SQIVND (reference sequence). This CDR3 has 17 amino acids. The trim removed 0 bases at V and 9 bases at J, leaving 11 bases unmatched. CDR3 coding DNA: TGTGCCAGTAGTATAGACGCTCGAGCGGGGGGGCCCGGTGAGCAGTTCTTC. Residues: CASSIDARAGGPGEQFF.

A few counts support this clonotype. The chain couples TRBV3-1 to TRBJ2-3; D not certain. V was trimmed by 0 bases and J by 4 bases, leaving 17 bases between them. Germline CDR1 LGHDT, CDR2 YNNKEL (reference sequence). The CDR3 runs 17 residues. CDR3 DNA sequence: TGTGCCAGCAGCCAAGAGTACGTAAGGGTTGGTGCAGATACGCAGTATTTT. It yields the protein CASSQEYVRVGADTQYF.

This clonotype was seen ten or more times. V usage is TRBV12-3 or TRBV12-4 and J usage is TRBJ2-1; D perhaps matches TRBD1 (6 bases). This CDR3 has 15 residues. V lost 5 bases and J lost 6, with 17 bases in between. DNA of the CDR3: TGTGCCAGCAGTCTACCGGGACAAACTATCAATGAGCAGTTCTTC. Its translation is CASSLPGQTINEQFF.

The chain is built from TRBV20-1 and TRBJ1-6, with D possibly TRBD1 on 5 matching bases. The V gene lost 3 bases and the J gene lost 9 bases, with 18 bases spanning the gap. Germline V CDR1 and CDR2: DFQATT, SNEGSKA (reference sequence). This CDR3 has 15 residues. In DNA form, the CDR3 reads TGCAGTGCTAGCTTTGGGGGGGACGGCCTTTCACCCCTCCACTTT. Translated, it gives CSASFGGDGLSPLHF.

The genes are TRBV5-1 and TRBJ1-1; 7 nucleotides match TRBD1. The germline gives CDR1 SGHRS, CDR2 YFSETQ. There are 16 residues in the CDR3. Trimming took 4 bases from V and 2 from J; bases not matched to a gene: 11. CDR3 sequence: CASSLRDRESNTEAFF. The CDR3 nucleotides read TGCGCCAGCAGCCTGAGGGACAGAGAATCAAACACTGAAGCTTTCTTT.

Many counts were recorded for this clonotype. This chain joins TRBV6-2 or TRBV6-3 and TRBJ2-7, with 7 bases identical to TRBD1. Germline V gives CDR1 MNHEY, CDR2 SVGEGT. The CDR3 totals 14 residues. V shed 4 bases, J shed 5 bases, and the junction held 8 bases outside the gene matches. The CDR3 DNA sequence: TGTGCCAGCAGTTCAACCCTACAGGGGCACGAGCAGTACGTC. Its translation is CASSSTLQGHEQYV.

The genes are TRBV6-1 and TRBJ1-2; D perhaps matches TRBD1 (6 bases). Germline V gene lookup returns CDR1 MNHNS and CDR2 SASEGT. The CDR3 extends over 16 amino acids. Trimming pared 8 bases from V and 1 base from J, leaving 20 bases between. The CDR3 is CASSAIWDNLNYGYTF. CDR3 DNA: TGTGCCAGCTCAGCGATTTGGGACAACCTTAACTATGGCTACACCTTC.

To note about this clonotype: Compared with germline, one end of the junction differs, possibly owing to a read error. This chain joins TRBV6-2 or TRBV6-3 and TRBJ2-7, with a possible D match to TRBD2 (5 bases). CDR1 is MNHEY and CDR2 is SVGEGT in the germline V gene. This CDR3 is 16 amino acids long. CDR3 nucleotide sequence: TGTGCCAGCAGTTACTCAGGACGGAGGCCCTCCTACGATCAGTACTTC. Translated, it gives CASSYSGRRPSYDQYF.

The chain links TRBV19 to TRBJ1-2; 7 nucleotides agree with TRBD1. The ends lost 0 bases at V and 7 bases at J; junction bases unmatched: 11. The CDR3 is made up of 16 amino acids. Germline values: CDR1 LNHDA, CDR2 SQIVND (reference sequence). The DNA of the CDR3 is TGTGCCAGTAGTATAGATCCGGGACAGCGCCTCGGTGGCTACACCTTC. This sequence encodes CASSIDPGQRLGGYTF.

The rearrangement joins TRBV27 to TRBJ1-5, with D tentatively TRBD1 (5 bases). Germline values: CDR1 MNHEY, CDR2 SMNVEV (reference sequence). With 10 bases removed from V and 5 bases from J, the gap between germline ends came to 15 bases. There are 13 residues in the CDR3. The CDR3 DNA follows: TGTGCCACCCGGAGGGGAACCTATCAGCCCCAGCATTTT. It translates to CATRRGTYQPQHF.

This clonotype was recorded many times. The chain is built from TRBV7-9 and TRBJ2-3; 7 bases align to TRBD2. Germline CDR1 SEHNR, CDR2 FQNEAQ (reference sequence). The CDR3 is made up of 18 amino acids. The V and J ends lost 4 bases and 1 base, in that order; junction bases with no gene match: 14. The CDR3 DNA is TGTGCCAGCAGCTCTGGGGCGGGGGACGTTTTTGGCACAGATACGCAGTATTTT. It codes for CASSSGAGDVFGTDTQYF.

This sequence joins TRBV6-8 and TRBJ2-1, with 9 bases fitting TRBD2. J gave up 2 bases and V 5 bases, and 16 bases lay outside the gene matches. Germline lookup yields CDR1 MNHGY and CDR2 SAAAGT. The CDR3 covers 19 residues. CDR3 loop: CASSTPLAGAFLTYNEQFF. In DNA form, the CDR3 reads TGTGCCAGCAGTACTCCGTTAGCGGGGGCTTTTCTCACCTACAATGAGCAGTTCTTC.

The chain links TRBV29-1 to TRBJ2-3; the match to TRBD1 covers 7 bases. The CDR3 consists of 13 residues. CDR1 and CDR2 from the germline V gene are SQVTM and ANQGSEA. V lost 3 bases and J lost 6; bases outside the gene matches: 6. CDR3 coding DNA: TGCAGCGTTGACCCTGAACAGGGGGATACGCAGTATTTT. Protein sequence: CSVDPEQGDTQYF.

The genes are TRBV7-9 and TRBJ1-2; D unresolved. The CDR3 is 13 residues long. Deletions cut 10 bases from V and 0 bases from J, with 12 bases between. The germline gives CDR1 SEHNR, CDR2 FQNEAQ (reference sequence). The CDR3 region is CATGAPTNYGYTF. Here the CDR3 DNA reads TGTGCCACCGGAGCCCCAACTAACTATGGCTACACCTTC.